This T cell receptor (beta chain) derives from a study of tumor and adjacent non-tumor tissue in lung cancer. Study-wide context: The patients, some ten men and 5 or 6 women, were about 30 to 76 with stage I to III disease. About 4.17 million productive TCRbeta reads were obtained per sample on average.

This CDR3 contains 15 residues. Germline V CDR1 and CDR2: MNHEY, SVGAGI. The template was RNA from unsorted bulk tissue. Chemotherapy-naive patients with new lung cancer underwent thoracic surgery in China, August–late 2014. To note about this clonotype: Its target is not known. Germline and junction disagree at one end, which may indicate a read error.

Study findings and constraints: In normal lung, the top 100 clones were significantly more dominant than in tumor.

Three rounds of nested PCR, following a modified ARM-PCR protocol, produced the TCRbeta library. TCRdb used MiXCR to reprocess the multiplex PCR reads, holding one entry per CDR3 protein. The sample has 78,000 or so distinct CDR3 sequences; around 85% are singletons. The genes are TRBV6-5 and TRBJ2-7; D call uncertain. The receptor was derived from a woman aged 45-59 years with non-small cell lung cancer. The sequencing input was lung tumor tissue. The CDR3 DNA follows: TGTGCCAGCAGGCCCTTATTCCGGAACTCCTACGTGCAGTACTTC. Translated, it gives CASRPLFRNSYVQYF.